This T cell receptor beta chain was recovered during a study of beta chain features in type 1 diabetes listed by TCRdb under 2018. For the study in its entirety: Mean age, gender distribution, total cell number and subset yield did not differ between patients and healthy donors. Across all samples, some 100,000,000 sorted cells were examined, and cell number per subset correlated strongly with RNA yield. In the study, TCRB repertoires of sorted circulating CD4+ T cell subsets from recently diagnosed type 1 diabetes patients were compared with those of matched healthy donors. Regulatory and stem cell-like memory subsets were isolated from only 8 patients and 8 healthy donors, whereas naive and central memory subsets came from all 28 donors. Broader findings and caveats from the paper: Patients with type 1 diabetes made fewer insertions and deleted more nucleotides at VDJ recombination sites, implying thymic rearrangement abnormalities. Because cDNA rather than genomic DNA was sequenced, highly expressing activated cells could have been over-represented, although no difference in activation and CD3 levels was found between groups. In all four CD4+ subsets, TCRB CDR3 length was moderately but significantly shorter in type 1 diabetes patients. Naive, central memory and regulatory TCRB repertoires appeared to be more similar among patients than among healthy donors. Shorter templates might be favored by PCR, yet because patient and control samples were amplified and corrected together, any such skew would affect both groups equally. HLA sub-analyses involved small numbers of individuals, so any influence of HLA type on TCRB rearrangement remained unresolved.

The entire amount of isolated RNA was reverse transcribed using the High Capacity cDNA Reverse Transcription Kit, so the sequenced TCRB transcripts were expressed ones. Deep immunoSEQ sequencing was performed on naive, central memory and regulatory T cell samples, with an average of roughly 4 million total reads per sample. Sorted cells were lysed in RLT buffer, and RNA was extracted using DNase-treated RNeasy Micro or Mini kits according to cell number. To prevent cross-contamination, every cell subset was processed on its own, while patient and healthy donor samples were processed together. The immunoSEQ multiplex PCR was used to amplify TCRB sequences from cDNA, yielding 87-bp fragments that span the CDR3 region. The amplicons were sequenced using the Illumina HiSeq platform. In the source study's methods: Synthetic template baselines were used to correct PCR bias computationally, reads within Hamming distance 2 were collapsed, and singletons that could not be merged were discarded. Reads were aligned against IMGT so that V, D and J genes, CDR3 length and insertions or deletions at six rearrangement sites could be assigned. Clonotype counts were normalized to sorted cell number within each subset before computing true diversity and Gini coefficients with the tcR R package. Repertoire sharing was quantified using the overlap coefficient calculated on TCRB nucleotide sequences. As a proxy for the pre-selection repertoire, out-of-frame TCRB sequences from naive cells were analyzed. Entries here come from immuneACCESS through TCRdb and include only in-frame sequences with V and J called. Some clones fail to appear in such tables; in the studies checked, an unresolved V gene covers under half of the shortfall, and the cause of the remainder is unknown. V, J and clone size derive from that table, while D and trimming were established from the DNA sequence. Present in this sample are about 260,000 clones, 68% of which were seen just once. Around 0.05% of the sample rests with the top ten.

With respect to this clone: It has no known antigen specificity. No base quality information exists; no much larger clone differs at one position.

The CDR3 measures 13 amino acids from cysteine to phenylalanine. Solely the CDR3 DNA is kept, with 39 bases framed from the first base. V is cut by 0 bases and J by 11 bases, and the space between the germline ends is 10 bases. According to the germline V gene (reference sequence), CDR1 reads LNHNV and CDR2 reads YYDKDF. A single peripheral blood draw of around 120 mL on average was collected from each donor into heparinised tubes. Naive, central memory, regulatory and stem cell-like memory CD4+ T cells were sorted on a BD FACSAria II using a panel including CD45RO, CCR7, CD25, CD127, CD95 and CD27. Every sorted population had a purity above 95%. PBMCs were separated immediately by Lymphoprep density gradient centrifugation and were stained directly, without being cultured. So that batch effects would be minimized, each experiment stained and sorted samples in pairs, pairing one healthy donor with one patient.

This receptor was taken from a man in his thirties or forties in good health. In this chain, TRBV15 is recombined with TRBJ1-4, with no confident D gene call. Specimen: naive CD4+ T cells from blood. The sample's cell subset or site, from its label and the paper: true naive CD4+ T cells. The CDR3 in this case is CATSRDQEDKLFF. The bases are TGTGCCACCAGCAGAGATCAAGAGGATAAACTGTTTTTT.